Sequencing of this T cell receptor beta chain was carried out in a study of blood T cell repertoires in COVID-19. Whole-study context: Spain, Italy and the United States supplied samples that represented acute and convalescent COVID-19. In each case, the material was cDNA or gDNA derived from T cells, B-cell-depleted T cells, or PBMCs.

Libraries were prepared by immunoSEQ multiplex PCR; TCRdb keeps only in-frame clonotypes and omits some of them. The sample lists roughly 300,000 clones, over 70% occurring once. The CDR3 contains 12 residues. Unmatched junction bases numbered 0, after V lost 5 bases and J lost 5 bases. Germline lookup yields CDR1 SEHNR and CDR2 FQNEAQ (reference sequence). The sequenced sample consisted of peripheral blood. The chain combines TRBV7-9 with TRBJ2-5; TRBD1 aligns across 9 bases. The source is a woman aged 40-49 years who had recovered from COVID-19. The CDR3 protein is CASSGTGETQYF. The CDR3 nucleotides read TGTGCCAGCAGCGGGACAGGGGAGACCCAGTACTTC.